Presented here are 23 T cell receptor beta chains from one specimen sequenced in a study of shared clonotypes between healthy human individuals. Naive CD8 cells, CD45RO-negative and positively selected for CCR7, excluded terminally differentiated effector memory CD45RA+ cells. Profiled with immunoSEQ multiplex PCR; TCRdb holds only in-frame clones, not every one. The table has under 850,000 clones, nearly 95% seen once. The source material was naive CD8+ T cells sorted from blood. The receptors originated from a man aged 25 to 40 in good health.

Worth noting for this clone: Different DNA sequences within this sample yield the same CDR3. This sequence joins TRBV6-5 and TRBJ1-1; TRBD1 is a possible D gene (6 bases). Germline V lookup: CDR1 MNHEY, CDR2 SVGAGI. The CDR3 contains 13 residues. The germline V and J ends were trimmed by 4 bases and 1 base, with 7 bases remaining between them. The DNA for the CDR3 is TGTGCCAGCAGTTCACAGGGGAACACTGAAGCTTTCTTT. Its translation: CASSSQGNTEAFF.

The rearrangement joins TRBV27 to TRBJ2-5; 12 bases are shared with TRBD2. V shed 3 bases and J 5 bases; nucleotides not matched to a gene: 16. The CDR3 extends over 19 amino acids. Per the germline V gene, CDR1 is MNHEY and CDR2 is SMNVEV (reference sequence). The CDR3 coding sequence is TGTGCCAGCAGTTTGCGGCTCCCAGGACTAGCGGGGTCGGGGGAGACCCAGTACTTC. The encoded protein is CASSLRLPGLAGSGETQYF.

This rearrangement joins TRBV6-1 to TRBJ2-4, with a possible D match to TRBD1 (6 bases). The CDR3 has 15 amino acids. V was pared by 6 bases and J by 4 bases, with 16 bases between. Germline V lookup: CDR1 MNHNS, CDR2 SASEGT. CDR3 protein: CASSEQGRGKNIQYF. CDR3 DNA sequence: TGTGCCAGCAGCGAACAGGGTAGGGGGAAAAACATTCAGTACTTC.

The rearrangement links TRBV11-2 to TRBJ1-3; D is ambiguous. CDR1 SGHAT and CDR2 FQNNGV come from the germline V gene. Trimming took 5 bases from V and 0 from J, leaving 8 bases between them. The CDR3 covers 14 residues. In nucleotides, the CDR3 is TGTGCCAGCAGCCCGGCTGACTCTGGAAACACCATATATTTT. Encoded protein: CASSPADSGNTIYF.

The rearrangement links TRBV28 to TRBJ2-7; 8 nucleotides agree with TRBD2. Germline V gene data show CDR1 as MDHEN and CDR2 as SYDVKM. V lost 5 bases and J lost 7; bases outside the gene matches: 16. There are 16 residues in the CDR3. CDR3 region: CASSTFLSGVEVEQYF. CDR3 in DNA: TGTGCCAGCAGTACCTTCCTTAGCGGGGTAGAAGTGGAGCAGTACTTC.

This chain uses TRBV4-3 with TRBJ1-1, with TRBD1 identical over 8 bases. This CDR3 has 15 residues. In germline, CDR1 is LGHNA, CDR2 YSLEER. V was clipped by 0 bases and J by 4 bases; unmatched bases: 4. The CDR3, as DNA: TGCGCCAGCAGCCAAGAGGACAGGGTCGGCACTGAAGCTTTCTTT. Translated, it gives CASSQEDRVGTEAFF.

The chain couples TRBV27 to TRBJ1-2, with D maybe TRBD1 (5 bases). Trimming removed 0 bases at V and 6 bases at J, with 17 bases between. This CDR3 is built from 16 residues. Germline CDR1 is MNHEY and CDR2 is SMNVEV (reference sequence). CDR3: CASSLSRGGAYDGYTF. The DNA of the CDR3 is TGTGCCAGCAGTTTATCGAGGGGCGGGGCGTATGATGGCTACACCTTC.

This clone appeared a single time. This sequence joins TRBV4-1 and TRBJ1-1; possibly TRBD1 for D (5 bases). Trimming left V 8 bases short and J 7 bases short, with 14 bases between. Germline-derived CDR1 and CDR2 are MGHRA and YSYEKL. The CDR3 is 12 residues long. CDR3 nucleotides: TGCGCCAGCTCGAAAGAGGGACGTGAAGCTTTCTTT. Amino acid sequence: CASSKEGREAFF.

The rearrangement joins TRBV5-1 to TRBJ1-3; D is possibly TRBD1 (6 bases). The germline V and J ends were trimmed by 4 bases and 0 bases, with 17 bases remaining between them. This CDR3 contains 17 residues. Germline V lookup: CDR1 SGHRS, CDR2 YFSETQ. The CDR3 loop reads CASSHGQRIDSGNTIYF. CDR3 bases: TGCGCCAGCAGCCACGGACAGCGAATCGACTCTGGAAACACCATATATTTT.

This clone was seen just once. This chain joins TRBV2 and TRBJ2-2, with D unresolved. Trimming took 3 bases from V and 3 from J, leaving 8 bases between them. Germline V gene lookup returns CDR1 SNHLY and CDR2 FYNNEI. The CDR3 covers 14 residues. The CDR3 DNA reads TGTGCCAGCAGTGACTGGTTGGACACCGGGGAGCTGTTTTTT. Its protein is CASSDWLDTGELFF.

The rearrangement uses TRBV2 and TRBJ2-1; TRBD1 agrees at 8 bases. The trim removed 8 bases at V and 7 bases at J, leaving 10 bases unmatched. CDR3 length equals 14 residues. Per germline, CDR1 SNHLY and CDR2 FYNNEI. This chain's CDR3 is CASLGQGRGNEQFF. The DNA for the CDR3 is TGTGCCAGCCTTGGACAGGGTCGAGGTAATGAGCAGTTCTTC.

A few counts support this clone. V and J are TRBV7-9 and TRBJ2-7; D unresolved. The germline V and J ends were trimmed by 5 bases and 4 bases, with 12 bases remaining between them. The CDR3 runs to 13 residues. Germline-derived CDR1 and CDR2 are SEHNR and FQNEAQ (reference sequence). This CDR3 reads CASSTFDEYEQYF. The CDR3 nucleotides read TGTGCCAGCAGCACCTTTGATGAGTACGAGCAGTACTTC.

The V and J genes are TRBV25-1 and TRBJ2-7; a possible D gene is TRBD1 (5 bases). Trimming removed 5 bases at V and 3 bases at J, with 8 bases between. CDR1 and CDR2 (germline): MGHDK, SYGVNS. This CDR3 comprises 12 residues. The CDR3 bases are TGTGCCAGCAGTCTGCAGGGCTACGAGCAGTACTTC. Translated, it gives CASSLQGYEQYF.

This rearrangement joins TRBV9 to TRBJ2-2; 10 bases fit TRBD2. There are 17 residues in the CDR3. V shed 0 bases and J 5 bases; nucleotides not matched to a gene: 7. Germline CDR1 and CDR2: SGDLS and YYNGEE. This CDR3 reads CASSVGASGRSTGELFF. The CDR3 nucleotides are TGTGCCAGCAGCGTAGGGGCTAGCGGGAGATCAACCGGGGAGCTGTTTTTT.

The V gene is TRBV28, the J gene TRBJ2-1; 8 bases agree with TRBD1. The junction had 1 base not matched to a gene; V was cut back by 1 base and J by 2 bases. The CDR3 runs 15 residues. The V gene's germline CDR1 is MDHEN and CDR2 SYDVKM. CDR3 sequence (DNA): TGTGCCAGCAGTTTATCAGGGGGCGCCTACAATGAGCAGTTCTTC. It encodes CASSLSGGAYNEQFF.

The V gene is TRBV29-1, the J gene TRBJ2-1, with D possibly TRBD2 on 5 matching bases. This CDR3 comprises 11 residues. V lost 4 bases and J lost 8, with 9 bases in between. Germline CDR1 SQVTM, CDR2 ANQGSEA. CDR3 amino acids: CSVAGRDEQFF. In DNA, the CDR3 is TGCAGCGTTGCGGGAAGAGATGAGCAGTTCTTC.

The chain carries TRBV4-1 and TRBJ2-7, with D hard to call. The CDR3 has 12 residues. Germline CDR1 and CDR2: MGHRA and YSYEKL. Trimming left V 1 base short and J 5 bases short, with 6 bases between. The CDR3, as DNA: TGCGCCAGCAGCCAAGTTAGGGACGAGCAGTACTTC. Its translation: CASSQVRDEQYF.

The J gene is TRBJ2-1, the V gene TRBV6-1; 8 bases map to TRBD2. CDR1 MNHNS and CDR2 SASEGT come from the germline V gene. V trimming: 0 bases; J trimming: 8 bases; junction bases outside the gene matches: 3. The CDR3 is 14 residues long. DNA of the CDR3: TGTGCCAGCAGTGAAGCTCGGGGGGGTTATGAGCAGTTCTTC. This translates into CASSEARGGYEQFF.

CDR3 DNA: TGTGCCAGCAGAGTCGGTAGCAATCAGCCCCAGCATTTT. Residues: CASRVGSNQPQHF. The V gene is TRBV27, the J gene TRBJ1-5, with D uncertain. The germline CDR1 and CDR2 sequences are MNHEY and SMNVEV (reference sequence). The CDR3 length is 13 residues. With 6 bases removed from V and 0 bases from J, the gap between germline ends came to 6 bases.

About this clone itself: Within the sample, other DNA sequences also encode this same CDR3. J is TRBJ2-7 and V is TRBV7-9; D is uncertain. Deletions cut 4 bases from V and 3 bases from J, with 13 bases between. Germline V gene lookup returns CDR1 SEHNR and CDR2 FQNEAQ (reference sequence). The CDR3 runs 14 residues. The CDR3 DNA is TGTGCCAGCAGCTCCCCGACCGGGTACTACGAGCAGTACTTC. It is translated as CASSSPTGYYEQYF.

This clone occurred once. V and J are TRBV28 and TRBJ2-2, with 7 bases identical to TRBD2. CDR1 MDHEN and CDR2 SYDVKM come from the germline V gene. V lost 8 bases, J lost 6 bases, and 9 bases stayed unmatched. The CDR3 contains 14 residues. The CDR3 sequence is CASGRAILAGELFF. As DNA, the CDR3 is TGTGCCAGCGGGAGGGCCATTCTAGCCGGGGAGCTGTTTTTT. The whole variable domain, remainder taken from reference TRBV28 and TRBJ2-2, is DVKVTQSSRYLVKRTGEKVFLECVQDMDHENMFWYRQDPGLGLRLIYFSYDVKMKEKGDIPEGYSVSREKKERFSLILESASTNQTSMYLCASGRAILAGELFFGEGSRLTVL.

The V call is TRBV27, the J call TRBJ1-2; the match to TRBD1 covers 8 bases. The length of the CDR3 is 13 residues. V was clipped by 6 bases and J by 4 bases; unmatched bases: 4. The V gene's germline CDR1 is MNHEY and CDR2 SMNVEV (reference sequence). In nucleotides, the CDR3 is TGTGCCAGCAGAGACAGGGGCGGCTATGGCTACACCTTC. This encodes CASRDRGGYGYTF.

Written as DNA, the CDR3 is TGTGCCAGCAGCTGGGACAGGGGATCCGCAGGCAATGAGCAGTTCTTC. Translation gives CASSWDRGSAGNEQFF. The rearrangement links TRBV7-9 to TRBJ2-1; 10 bases fit TRBD1. The CDR3 has 16 amino acids. J gave up 6 bases and V 4 bases, and 9 bases lay outside the gene matches. Germline CDR1 and CDR2: SEHNR and FQNEAQ (reference sequence).